Following are 28 T cell receptor beta chains from one sample sequenced in a study of T cell responses to AZD1222 COVID-19 vaccine. Profiled with immunoSEQ multiplex PCR; TCRdb holds only in-frame clones, not every one. The profile shows 150,000 to 200,000 clones, less than 95% of them singletons. The sequencing here drew on peripheral blood, taken on day 0 of AZD1222 vaccination. The receptors originated from an adult in good health.

The chain carries TRBV5-4 and TRBJ1-2, with D tentatively TRBD1 (6 bases). Germline CDR1 and CDR2: SGHNT and YYREEE (reference sequence). Trimming took off 2 bases at V and 7 bases at J, with 15 bases between the two ends. This CDR3 is built from 14 residues. The CDR3 DNA sequence: TGTGCCAGCAGCTTTACAGGGTCTTCTGGTGGCTACACCTTC. Translating gives CASSFTGSSGGYTF.

The V call is TRBV9, the J call TRBJ2-1; D perhaps matches TRBD1 (5 bases). Between the trimmed V and J ends, which lost 4 bases and 8 bases, there was a span of 19 bases. The CDR3 is 15 amino acids. CDR1 SGDLS and CDR2 YYNGEE come from the germline V gene. CDR3 residues: CASSRGSRAIDEQFF. The CDR3 DNA is TGTGCCAGCAGCCGTGGCAGCAGGGCAATCGATGAGCAGTTCTTC. Together with reference TRBV9 and TRBJ2-1, the CDR3 gives the full variable domain: DSGVTQTPKHLITATGQRVTLRCSPRSGDLSVYWYQQSLDQGLQFLIQYYNGEERAKGNILERFSAQQFPDLHSELNLSSLELGDSALYFCASSRGSRAIDEQFFGPGTRLTVL.

The V call is TRBV9, the J call TRBJ1-1, with D perhaps TRBD1 (6 bases). The CDR3 has 15 amino acids. Per germline, CDR1 SGDLS and CDR2 YYNGEE. The V end was cut by 7 bases, the J end by 0 bases, with 16 bases between. CDR3 sequence reads: CASSGADIMNTEAFF. The DNA of the CDR3 is TGTGCCAGCTCGGGGGCAGACATCATGAACACTGAAGCTTTCTTT.

This chain joins TRBV24-1 and TRBJ1-5; a weak D match, TRBD1 (6 bases). The germline V gene encodes CDR1 KGHDR and CDR2 SFDVKD. Trimming took off 9 bases at V and 1 base at J, with 9 bases between the two ends. CDR3 length equals 13 residues. This chain's CDR3 is CATRGASNQPQHF. The DNA of the CDR3 is TGTGCCACCCGGGGGGCAAGCAATCAGCCCCAGCATTTT.

The chain uses TRBV19 and TRBJ1-2; weak D call: TRBD1 (5 bases). Trimming took 8 bases from V and 4 from J, leaving 14 bases between them. CDR1 and CDR2 from the germline V gene are LNHDA and SQIVND (reference sequence). The CDR3 totals 13 residues. This CDR3 is CASSYRTGYGYTF. For the CDR3, the DNA is TGTGCCAGTTCCTACAGGACGGGCTATGGCTACACCTTC.

This clone showed up just once. The chain couples TRBV10-3 to TRBJ2-2, with D unclear. The V and J ends lost 0 bases and 6 bases respectively, with 5 bases between them. Per germline, CDR1 ENHRY and CDR2 SYGVKD. This CDR3 has 13 amino acids. The CDR3 protein is CAISESSPGELFF. The CDR3 region has the DNA TGTGCCATCAGTGAGTCGTCCCCCGGGGAGCTGTTTTTT.

This chain joins TRBV5-6 and TRBJ1-3; 12 nucleotides match TRBD1. This CDR3 spans 17 amino acids. CDR1 is SGHDT, CDR2 YYEEEE, per germline. The J segment lost 3 bases and the V segment lost 1 base, leaving 5 bases of the junction unmatched. CDR3 protein: CASSLFGTGGSGNTIYF. The CDR3 DNA follows: TGTGCCAGCAGCTTGTTTGGGACAGGGGGCAGTGGAAACACCATATATTTT.

This chain joins TRBV5-5 and TRBJ2-7; 9 bases match TRBD2. Germline CDR1 SGHKS, CDR2 YYEKEE (reference sequence). J gave up 1 base and V 0 bases, and 5 bases lay outside the gene matches. This CDR3 spans 16 amino acids. The CDR3 region has the DNA TGTGCCAGCAGCTTGGAGGTTAGCGGGGGATCCTACGAGCAGTACTTC. It yields the protein CASSLEVSGGSYEQYF.

V is TRBV19 and J is TRBJ2-7, with 7 nucleotides matching TRBD1. This CDR3 region has 15 residues. Germline loops: CDR1 LNHDA, CDR2 SQIVND (reference sequence). With 3 bases clipped from V and 0 bases from J, the junction kept 5 bases outside the gene matches. The CDR3 coding sequence is TGTGCCAGTAGTATCGACAGGGCCAGCTCCTACGAGCAGTACTTC. Protein sequence: CASSIDRASSYEQYF. Drawing the rest from reference TRBV19 and TRBJ2-7, the complete variable domain is DGGITQSPKYLFRKEGQNVTLSCEQNLNHDAMYWYRQDPGQGLRLIYYSQIVNDFQKGDIAEGYSVSREKKESFPLTVTSAQKNPTAFYLCASSIDRASSYEQYFGPGTRLTVT.

The chain combines TRBV5-4 with TRBJ2-7, with 7 nucleotides matching TRBD2. Unmatched junction bases numbered 9, after V lost 4 bases and J lost 2 bases. Germline CDR1 SGHNT, CDR2 YYREEE (reference sequence). CDR3 length: 15 residues. The CDR3 DNA is TGTGCCAGCAGCCCCGATCCTAGCGGAACCTACGAGCAGTACTTC. It specifies CASSPDPSGTYEQYF.

The chain has TRBV3-1 (or the pseudogene TRBV3-2) and TRBJ1-2; D possibly corresponds to TRBD1 (5 bases). The CDR3 spans 15 residues. With 3 bases removed from V and 5 bases from J, the gap between germline ends came to 16 bases. From germline, CDR1 is LGHDT and CDR2 YNNKEL (reference sequence). CDR3: CASSHVQWGLYGYTF. DNA for the CDR3: TGTGCCAGCAGCCACGTCCAATGGGGCCTATATGGCTACACCTTC.

The chain combines TRBV5-4 with TRBJ1-1, with D uncertain. CDR1 and CDR2 (germline): SGHNT, YYREEE (reference sequence). This CDR3 has 14 amino acids. V shed 1 base and J shed 3 bases, with 10 bases lying between them. CDR3 sequence (DNA): TGTGCCAGCAGCTTGAAGGCCAGACACACTGAAGCTTTCTTT. It encodes CASSLKARHTEAFF.

This clone has just one count. This chain joins TRBV14 and TRBJ2-1; D is undetermined. This CDR3 region has 14 residues. Germline CDR1 SGHDN, CDR2 FVKESK. Trimming shortened V by 6 bases and J by 0 bases, and 9 bases separated the two germline ends. CDR3 region: CASSGLSSYNEQFF. The CDR3 nucleotides read TGTGCCAGCAGTGGCCTTAGCTCCTACAATGAGCAGTTCTTC.

The chain employs TRBV7-2 and TRBJ2-5, with D maybe TRBD2 (5 bases). Deletions cut 4 bases from V and 5 bases from J, with 14 bases between. This CDR3 comprises 14 residues. Germline V CDR1 and CDR2: SGHTA, FQGNSA. In DNA, the CDR3 is TGTGCCAGCAGCTCTTTTGAGGGCGGGGAGACCCAGTACTTC. Its protein product is CASSSFEGGETQYF.

The chain links TRBV5-6 to TRBJ2-5, with a possible D match to TRBD1 (6 bases). Trimming left V 4 bases short and J 2 bases short, with 18 bases between. Germline CDR1 and CDR2: SGHDT and YYEEEE. CDR3 length equals 16 residues. CDR3 loop: CASSQWGRQLQETQYF. CDR3 nucleotides: TGTGCCAGCAGCCAGTGGGGGCGACAGCTACAAGAGACCCAGTACTTC.

CDR3 in DNA: TGTGCCCCTGTTCGGGACACCGGGGAGCTGTTTTTT. This codes for CAPVRDTGELFF. This sequence joins TRBV7-9 and TRBJ2-2; D is undetermined. The CDR3 length is 12 residues. Germline CDR1 is SEHNR and CDR2 is FQNEAQ (reference sequence). Trimming stripped 11 bases from V and 3 bases from J, with 10 bases between.

The chain employs TRBV5-4 and TRBJ2-3; 8 bases are a match to TRBD2. After removal of 4 bases from V and 4 bases from J, the junction contained 8 bases not matched to a gene. In germline, CDR1 is SGHNT, CDR2 YYREEE (reference sequence). The CDR3 extends over 15 amino acids. The CDR3 DNA reads as TGTGCCAGCAGCCCCGGGGGGGCGAATCCAGATACGCAGTATTTT. It translates to CASSPGGANPDTQYF.

The genes are TRBV7-2 and TRBJ1-6; no definite D call. The CDR3 is 14 residues long. CDR1 is SGHTA, CDR2 FQGNSA, per germline. Trimming cost V 0 bases and J 11 bases, with 11 bases left between them. Written as DNA, the CDR3 is TGTGCCAGCAGCTTAGCGTCCGGATTTGCACCCCTCCACTTT. This gives the protein CASSLASGFAPLHF.

CDR3 amino acids: CASSFYTEAFF. CDR3 bases: TGTGCCAGCAGCTTTTACACTGAAGCTTTCTTT. The V gene is TRBV7-2, the J gene TRBJ1-1; D not certain. Germline V gives CDR1 SGHTA, CDR2 FQGNSA. The CDR3 consists of 11 residues. Trimming took off 3 bases at V and 3 bases at J, with 2 bases between the two ends.

This chain connects TRBV7-3 to TRBJ1-3; a possible D gene is TRBD1 (6 bases). The V and J ends lost 0 bases and 2 bases respectively, with 8 bases between them. Germline CDR1 reads SGHTA; CDR2 reads FQGTGA. The CDR3 runs to 15 residues. CDR3 DNA sequence: TGTGCCAGCAGCTTAACGGGGGGCCCTGGAAACACCATATATTTT. Protein sequence: CASSLTGGPGNTIYF.

This clone was detected only once. The chain links TRBV29-1 to TRBJ1-1; D is undetermined. This CDR3 contains 10 residues. CDR1 SQVTM and CDR2 ANQGSEA come from the germline V gene. Trimming took off 4 bases at V and 10 bases at J, with 10 bases between the two ends. The CDR3 bases are TGCAGCGTTGGGGGTTTCGTAGCTTTCTTT. Protein product: CSVGGFVAFF.

The V call is TRBV4-1, the J call TRBJ1-1, with D tentatively TRBD1 (6 bases). From germline, CDR1 is MGHRA and CDR2 YSYEKL. V lost 4 bases, J lost 1 base, and 10 bases lay in between. CDR3 length: 14 amino acids. CDR3 sequence: CASSRGPGNTEAFF. CDR3 bases: TGCGCCAGCAGCCGGGGGCCGGGGAACACTGAAGCTTTCTTT.

The rearrangement uses TRBV6-5 and TRBJ1-5; D gene ambiguous. Per the germline V gene, CDR1 is MNHEY and CDR2 is SVGAGI. The ends were cut back, 5 bases at V and 4 bases at J, with 12 bases in the middle. This CDR3 has 14 amino acids. The CDR3 loop is CASSPLMGNQPQHF. The CDR3 coding sequence is TGTGCCAGCAGTCCTCTTATGGGAAATCAGCCCCAGCATTTT.

The chain combines TRBV7-9 with TRBJ1-4, with a tentative D call TRBD1 (6 bases). The V and J ends lost 3 bases and 7 bases respectively, with 15 bases between them. Germline CDR1 reads SEHNR; CDR2 reads FQNEAQ (reference sequence). The CDR3 has 15 residues. CDR3 region: CASSLVPGAREKLFF. The CDR3 DNA reads TGTGCCAGCAGCTTGGTCCCAGGGGCGCGTGAAAAACTGTTTTTT.

The chain employs TRBV6-6 and TRBJ2-1, with 9 bases matching TRBD2. With V trimmed by 7 bases and J by 8 bases, 6 bases remained unmatched. CDR1 MNHNY and CDR2 SVGAGI come from the germline V gene (reference sequence). The CDR3 sequence is 13 residues long. The CDR3 reads CASMGLARDEQFF. The CDR3 region has the DNA TGTGCCAGCATGGGACTAGCTAGGGATGAGCAGTTCTTC.

This clone was observed a single time. This rearrangement joins TRBV5-1 to TRBJ1-3; D unclear. The germline V gene encodes CDR1 SGHRS and CDR2 YFSETQ. The ends were cut back, 4 bases at V and 2 bases at J, with 10 bases in the middle. The CDR3 length is 14 residues. The DNA of the CDR3 is TGCGCCAGCAGCCCGGGCGGAGCTGGAAACACCATATATTTT. This translates into CASSPGGAGNTIYF.

This clone was observed a handful of times. V and J are TRBV6-4 and TRBJ2-1; 8 bases line up with TRBD1. The junction had 11 bases not matched to a gene; V was cut back by 5 bases and J by 8 bases. From germline, CDR1 is MRHNA and CDR2 SNTAGT. The CDR3 totals 15 residues. The DNA for the CDR3 is TGTGCCAGCAGTTCTGGGGCAGGGGGCCACGATGAGCAGTTCTTC. This sequence encodes CASSSGAGGHDEQFF.

The chain couples TRBV14 to TRBJ1-4; 7 nucleotides align to TRBD1. Germline V gives CDR1 SGHDN, CDR2 FVKESK. This CDR3 region has 15 residues. Trimming cost V 4 bases and J 4 bases; bases outside gene matches: 6. CDR3 amino acids: CASSLLTGSNEKLFF. The CDR3 coding sequence is TGTGCCAGCAGCCTCCTGACAGGGAGTAATGAAAAACTGTTTTTT.